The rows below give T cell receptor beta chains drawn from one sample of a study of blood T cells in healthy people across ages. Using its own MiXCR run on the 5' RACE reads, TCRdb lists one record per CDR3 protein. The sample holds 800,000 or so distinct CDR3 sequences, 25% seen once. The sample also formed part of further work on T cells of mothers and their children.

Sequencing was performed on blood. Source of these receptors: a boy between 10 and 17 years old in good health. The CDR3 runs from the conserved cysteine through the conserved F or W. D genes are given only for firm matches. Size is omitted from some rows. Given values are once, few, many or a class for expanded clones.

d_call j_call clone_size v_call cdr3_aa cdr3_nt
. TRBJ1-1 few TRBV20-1 CSAVVGGLRTEAFF TGCAGTGCCGTGGTTGGGGGGCTGAGGACTGAAGCTTTCTTT
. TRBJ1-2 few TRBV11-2 CASSPGAANSGYTF TGTGCCAGCAGCCCCGGGGCCGCAAACTCGGGCTACACCTTC
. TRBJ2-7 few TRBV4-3 CASSQGASSYEQYF TGCGCCAGCAGCCAAGGGGCCAGCTCCTACGAGCAGTACTTC
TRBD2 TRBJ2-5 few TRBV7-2 CASSFSGNKETQYF TGTGCCAGCAGCTTCAGCGGGAATAAAGAGACCCAGTACTTC
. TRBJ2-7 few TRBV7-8 CASSTRTDEQYF TGTGCCAGCAGCACCCGGACGGACGAGCAGTACTTC
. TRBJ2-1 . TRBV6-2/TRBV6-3 CASIRRRGNPYNEQFF TGTGCCAGCATCCGAAGACGAGGGAACCCCTACAATGAGCAGTTCTTC
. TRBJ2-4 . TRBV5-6 CASSYKVFPNIQYF TGTGCCAGCAGCTACAAGGTCTTCCCAAACATTCAGTACTTC
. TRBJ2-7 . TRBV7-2 CASSLTGEGSGQYF TGTGCCAGCAGCTTAACGGGTGAGGGCTCCGGGCAGTACTTC
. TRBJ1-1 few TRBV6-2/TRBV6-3 CASSFPPEGDTEAFF TGTGCCAGCAGTTTCCCCCCTGAAGGGGACACTGAAGCTTTCTTT
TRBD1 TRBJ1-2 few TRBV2 CASSETGTTMWGYTF TGTGCCAGCAGCGAGACAGGGACAACTATGTGGGGCTACACCTTC
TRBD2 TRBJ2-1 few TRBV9 CASTSGSGENEQFF TGTGCCAGCACTAGCGGTTCGGGCGAAAATGAGCAGTTCTTC
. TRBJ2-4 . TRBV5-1 CASSLGQGFFNIQYF TGCGCCAGCAGCTTGGGGCAGGGTTTCTTTAACATTCAGTACTTC
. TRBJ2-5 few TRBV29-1 CSGNRRGPQETQYF TGCAGCGGGAACCGCAGGGGACCCCAAGAGACCCAGTACTTC
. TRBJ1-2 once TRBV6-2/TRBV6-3 CASSYGGMYGYTF TGTGCCAGCAGTTACGGGGGGATGTATGGCTACACCTTC
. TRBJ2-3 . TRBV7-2 CASSPTLVADTQYF TGTGCCAGCAGCCCAACCCTTGTTGCAGATACGCAGTATTTT
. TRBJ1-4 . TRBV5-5 CASSLSPLSATNEKLFF TGTGCCAGCAGCCTAAGTCCGCTTTCGGCAACTAATGAAAAACTGTTTTTT
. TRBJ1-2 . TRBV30 CAWMGSGGLRNYGYTF TGTGCCTGGATGGGTTCTGGGGGGTTAAGAAACTATGGCTACACCTTC
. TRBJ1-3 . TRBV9 CASSRRGGRDGNTIYF TGTGCCAGCAGTAGGCGAGGGGGAAGGGACGGAAACACCATATATTTT
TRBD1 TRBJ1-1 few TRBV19 CASSFGTGEEAFF TGTGCCAGTAGTTTCGGGACAGGGGAAGAAGCTTTCTTT
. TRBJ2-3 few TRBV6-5 CASSYQAVKVPDTQYF TGTGCCAGCAGTTACCAAGCGGTGAAGGTGCCAGATACGCAGTATTTT
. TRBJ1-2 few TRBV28 CASSVYEGYTF TGTGCCAGCAGTGTCTACGAGGGCTACACCTTC
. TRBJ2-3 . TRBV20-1 CSADRTLGTDTQYF TGCAGTGCGGACCGGACCTTGGGGACAGATACGCAGTATTTT
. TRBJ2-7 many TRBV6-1 CASRRGDGPYEQYF TGTGCCAGCAGGAGGGGGGACGGTCCCTACGAGCAGTACTTC
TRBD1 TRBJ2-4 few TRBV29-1 CSAEGAGDRNIQYF TGCAGCGCTGAGGGGGCAGGGGATAGAAACATTCAGTACTTC
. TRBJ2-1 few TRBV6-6 CASRGLGSYNEQFF TGTGCCAGCAGGGGACTGGGCTCCTACAATGAGCAGTTCTTC
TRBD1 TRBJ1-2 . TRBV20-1 CSAGEWPGQGGGYTF TGCAGTGCTGGTGAATGGCCGGGACAGGGAGGAGGCTACACCTTC
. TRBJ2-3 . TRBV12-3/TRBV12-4 CASSLKWGSPWDTQYF TGTGCCAGCAGTCTTAAGTGGGGGTCGCCATGGGATACGCAGTATTTT
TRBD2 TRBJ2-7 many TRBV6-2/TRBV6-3 CASSYGLVSYEQYF TGTGCCAGCAGTTACGGACTAGTCTCCTACGAGCAGTACTTC
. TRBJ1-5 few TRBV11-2 CASSLGQDYQPQHF TGTGCCAGCAGCTTAGGACAGGACTATCAGCCCCAGCATTTT
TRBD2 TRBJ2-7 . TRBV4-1 CASSPPSGSTTYEQYF TGCGCCAGCAGCCCGCCTAGCGGGAGTACTACCTACGAGCAGTACTTC
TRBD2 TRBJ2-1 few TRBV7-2 CASSPSGKANEQFF TGTGCCAGCAGCCCTAGCGGGAAGGCAAATGAGCAGTTCTTC
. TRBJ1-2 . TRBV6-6 CASSYQQGSNYGYTF TGTGCCAGCAGTTATCAGCAGGGATCAAACTATGGCTACACCTTC
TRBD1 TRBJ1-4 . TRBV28 CASSTSGTGNNEKLFF TGTGCCAGCAGTACCTCCGGGACAGGGAATAATGAAAAACTGTTTTTT
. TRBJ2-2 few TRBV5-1 CASSLDAKRNSRELFF TGCGCCAGCAGCTTGGATGCTAAGCGGAACTCCCGGGAGCTGTTTTTT
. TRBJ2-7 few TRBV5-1 CASSLAAQGNEQYF TGCGCCAGCAGCTTGGCCGCGCAGGGGAACGAGCAGTACTTC
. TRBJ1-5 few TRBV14 CASSEGGLNNQPQHF TGTGCCAGCAGCGAAGGGGGGCTGAACAATCAGCCCCAGCATTTT
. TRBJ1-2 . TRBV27 CASSFEGDVYTF TGTGCCAGCAGTTTTGAAGGGGATGTCTACACCTTC
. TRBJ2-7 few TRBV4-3 CASSQESDLGEEQYF TGCGCCAGCAGCCAAGAATCTGACCTTGGGGAGGAGCAGTACTTC
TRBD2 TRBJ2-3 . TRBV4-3 CASSLWQAGESDTQYF TGCGCCAGCAGCCTGTGGCAAGCGGGAGAGTCAGATACGCAGTATTTT
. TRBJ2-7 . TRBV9 CASSVGHPSYEQYF TGTGCCAGCAGCGTGGGACATCCGTCCTACGAGCAGTACTTC
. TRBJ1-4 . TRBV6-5 CASSRRTSEKLFF TGTGCCAGCAGTCGACGGACGTCGGAAAAACTGTTTTTT
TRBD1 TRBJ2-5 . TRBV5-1 CASSKSGQGQETQYF TGCGCCAGCAGCAAATCAGGACAGGGCCAAGAGACCCAGTACTTC
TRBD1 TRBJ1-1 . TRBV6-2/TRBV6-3 CASSPTGGWGTEAFF TGTGCCAGCAGTCCGACAGGGGGCTGGGGCACTGAAGCTTTCTTT
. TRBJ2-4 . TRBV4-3 CASSQAGAKNIQYF TGCGCCAGCAGCCAAGCGGGAGCTAAAAACATTCAGTACTTC
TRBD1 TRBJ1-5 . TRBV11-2 CASSLEGQALDQPQHF TGTGCCAGCAGCTTAGAGGGACAGGCCCTCGATCAGCCCCAGCATTTT
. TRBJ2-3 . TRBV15 CATSRPDSASTDTQYF TGTGCCACCAGCAGACCCGACAGTGCTAGCACAGATACGCAGTATTTT
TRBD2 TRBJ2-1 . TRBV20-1 CSATTSGLYNEQFF TGCAGTGCCACAACTAGCGGGCTGTACAATGAGCAGTTCTTC
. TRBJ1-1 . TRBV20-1 CSARVGTEAFF TGCAGTGCTAGAGTCGGGACAGAAGCTTTCTTT
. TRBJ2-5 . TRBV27 CASSKSWDQETQYF TGTGCCAGCAGTAAAAGTTGGGACCAAGAGACCCAGTACTTC
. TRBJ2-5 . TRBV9 CASSKDFLQFGETQYF TGTGCCAGCAGCAAAGACTTCCTCCAGTTCGGAGAGACCCAGTACTTC
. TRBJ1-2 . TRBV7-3 CASSFRAIWDGYTF TGTGCCAGCAGCTTCCGGGCCATTTGGGATGGCTACACCTTC
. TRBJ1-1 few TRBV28 CASSSQGERTEAFF TGTGCCAGCAGTTCCCAAGGGGAACGCACTGAAGCTTTCTTT
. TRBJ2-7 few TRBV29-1 CSVGGFMGYEQYF TGCAGCGTCGGTGGGTTTATGGGTTACGAGCAGTACTTC
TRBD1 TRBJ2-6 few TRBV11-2 CASSLGTGFGANVLTF TGTGCCAGCAGCTTAGGGACAGGTTTTGGGGCCAACGTCCTGACTTTC
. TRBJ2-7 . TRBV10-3 CATGRVSSYEQYF TGTGCCACCGGACGGGTGAGCTCCTACGAGCAGTACTTC
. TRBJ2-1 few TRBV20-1 CSARDWKKSSYNEQFF TGCAGTGCTAGAGATTGGAAAAAGAGCTCCTACAATGAGCAGTTCTTC
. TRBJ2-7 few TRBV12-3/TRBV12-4 CASSRTGLNYEQYF TGTGCCAGCAGCAGGACGGGACTGAACTACGAGCAGTACTTC
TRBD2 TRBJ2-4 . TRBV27 CASSLRLAGAKNIQYF TGTGCCAGCAGTTTAAGGCTAGCGGGAGCCAAAAACATTCAGTACTTC
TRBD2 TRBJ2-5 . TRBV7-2 CASSARGGTSGLETQYF TGTGCCAGCAGCGCTCGGGGCGGGACTAGCGGGTTAGAGACCCAGTACTTC
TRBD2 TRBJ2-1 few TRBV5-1 CASSPTRWSREKGNEQFF TGCGCCAGCAGCCCCACCAGATGGTCGCGGGAGAAAGGCAATGAGCAGTTCTTC